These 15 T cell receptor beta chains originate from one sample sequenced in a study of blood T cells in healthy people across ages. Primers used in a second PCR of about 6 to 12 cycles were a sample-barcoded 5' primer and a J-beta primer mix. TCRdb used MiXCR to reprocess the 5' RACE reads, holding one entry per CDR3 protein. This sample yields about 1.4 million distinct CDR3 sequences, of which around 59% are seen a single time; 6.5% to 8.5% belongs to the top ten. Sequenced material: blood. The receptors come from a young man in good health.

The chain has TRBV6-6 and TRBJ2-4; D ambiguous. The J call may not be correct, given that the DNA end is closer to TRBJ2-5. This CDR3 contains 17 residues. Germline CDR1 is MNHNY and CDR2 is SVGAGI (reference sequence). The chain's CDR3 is CASSYRSNRAVQETQYF. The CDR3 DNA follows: TGTGCCAGCAGTTACCGTTCGAATCGGGCGGTCCAAGAGACCCAGTACTTC.

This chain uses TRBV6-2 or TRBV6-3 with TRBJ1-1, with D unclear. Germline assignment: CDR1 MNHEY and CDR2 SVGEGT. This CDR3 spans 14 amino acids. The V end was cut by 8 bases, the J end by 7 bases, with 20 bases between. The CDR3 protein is CASVKTRAPDEAFF. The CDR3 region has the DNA TGTGCCAGCGTTAAGACCCGGGCCCCCGATGAAGCTTTCTTT.

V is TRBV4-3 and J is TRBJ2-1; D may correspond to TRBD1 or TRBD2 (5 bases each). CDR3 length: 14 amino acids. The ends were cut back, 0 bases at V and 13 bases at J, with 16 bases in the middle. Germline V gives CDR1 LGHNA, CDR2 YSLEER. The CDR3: CASSQERDVRTQFF. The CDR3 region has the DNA TGCGCCAGCAGCCAAGAACGGGACGTGAGGACCCAGTTCTTC.

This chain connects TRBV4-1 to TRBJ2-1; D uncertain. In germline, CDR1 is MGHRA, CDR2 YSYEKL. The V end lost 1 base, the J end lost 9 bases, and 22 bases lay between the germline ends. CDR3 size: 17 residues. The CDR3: CASSQGWVALQVGEQFF. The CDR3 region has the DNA TGCGCCAGCAGCCAAGGATGGGTAGCCCTGCAAGTCGGTGAGCAGTTCTTC.

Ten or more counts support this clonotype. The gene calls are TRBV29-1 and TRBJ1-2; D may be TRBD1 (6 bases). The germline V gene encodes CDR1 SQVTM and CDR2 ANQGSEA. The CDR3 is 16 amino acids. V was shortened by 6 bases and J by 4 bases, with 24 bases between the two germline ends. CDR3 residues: CSVETGPGQNSYGYTF. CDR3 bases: TGCAGCGTCGAGACTGGACCGGGACAAAACTCCTATGGCTACACCTTC.

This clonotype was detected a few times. The CDR3 protein is CASSESLHRGLAGDQGTQYF. The DNA for the CDR3 is TGTGCCAGCAGTGAATCTTTGCACAGGGGGCTAGCGGGAGATCAGGGGACCCAGTACTTC. The J gene is TRBJ2-5, the V gene TRBV25-1, with D maybe TRBD2 (10 bases). Looked up from germline, CDR1 is MGHDK and CDR2 is SYGVNS. V was shortened by 1 base and J by 7 bases, with 31 bases between the two germline ends. CDR3 size: 20 residues.

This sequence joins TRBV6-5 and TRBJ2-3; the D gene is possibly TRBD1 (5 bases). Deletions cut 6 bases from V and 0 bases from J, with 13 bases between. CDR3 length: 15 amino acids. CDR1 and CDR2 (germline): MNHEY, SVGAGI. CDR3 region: CASRPTASSTDTQYF. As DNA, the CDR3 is TGTGCCAGCAGACCGACAGCATCTAGCACAGATACGCAGTATTTT.

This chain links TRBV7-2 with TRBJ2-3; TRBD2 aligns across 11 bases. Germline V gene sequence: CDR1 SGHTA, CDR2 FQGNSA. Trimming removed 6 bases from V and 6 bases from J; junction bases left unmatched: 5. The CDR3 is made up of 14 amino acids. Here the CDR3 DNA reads TGTGCCAGCAGAGTAGCGGGGGGGGCGGATACGCAGTATTTT. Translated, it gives CASRVAGGADTQYF.

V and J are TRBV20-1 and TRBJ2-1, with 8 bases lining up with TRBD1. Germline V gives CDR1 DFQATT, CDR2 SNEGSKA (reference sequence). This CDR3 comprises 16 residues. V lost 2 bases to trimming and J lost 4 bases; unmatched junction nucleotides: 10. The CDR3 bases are TGCAGTGCTAGAACCTTCGGGACAGGACGGTACAATGAGCAGTTCTTC. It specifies CSARTFGTGRYNEQFF.

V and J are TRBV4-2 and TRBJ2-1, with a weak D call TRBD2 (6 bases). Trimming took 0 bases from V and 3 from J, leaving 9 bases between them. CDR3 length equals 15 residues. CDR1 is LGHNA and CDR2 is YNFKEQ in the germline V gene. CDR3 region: CASSQEREFYNEQFF. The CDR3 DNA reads TGTGCCAGCAGCCAAGAACGGGAGTTCTACAATGAGCAGTTCTTC.

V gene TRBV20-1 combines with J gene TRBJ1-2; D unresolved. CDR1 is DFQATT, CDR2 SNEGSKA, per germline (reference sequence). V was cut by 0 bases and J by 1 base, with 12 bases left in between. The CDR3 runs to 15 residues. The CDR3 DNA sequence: TGCAGTGCTAGAGATGGCACGGGATTTAACTATGGCTACACCTTC. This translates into CSARDGTGFNYGYTF.

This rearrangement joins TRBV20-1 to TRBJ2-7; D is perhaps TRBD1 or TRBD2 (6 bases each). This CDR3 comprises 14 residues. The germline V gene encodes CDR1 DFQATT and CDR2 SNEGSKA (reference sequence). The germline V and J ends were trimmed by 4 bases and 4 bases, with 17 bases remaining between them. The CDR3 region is CSANPGGGLYEQYF. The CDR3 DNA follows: TGCAGTGCTAACCCCGGGGGCGGCCTTTACGAGCAGTACTTC.

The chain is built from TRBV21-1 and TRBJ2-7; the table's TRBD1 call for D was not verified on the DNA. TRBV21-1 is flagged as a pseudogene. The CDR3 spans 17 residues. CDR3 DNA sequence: TGTGCCAGCAGCAAAGGGGGACAGGGGGCTTCTTCCTACGAGCAGTACTTC. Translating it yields CASSKGGQGASSYEQYF.

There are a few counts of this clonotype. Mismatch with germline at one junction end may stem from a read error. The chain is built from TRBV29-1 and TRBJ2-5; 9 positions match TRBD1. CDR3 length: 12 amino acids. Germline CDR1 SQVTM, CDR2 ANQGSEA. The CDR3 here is CSLDRGQETQYF. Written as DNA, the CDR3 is TGCAGCCTTGACAGGGGGCAAGAGACCCAGTACTTC.

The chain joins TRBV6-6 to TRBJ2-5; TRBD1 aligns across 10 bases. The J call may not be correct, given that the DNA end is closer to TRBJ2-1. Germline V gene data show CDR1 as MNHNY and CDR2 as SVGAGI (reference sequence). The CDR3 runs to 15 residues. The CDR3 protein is CASSDDRGLGETQFF. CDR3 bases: TGTGCCAGCAGCGACGACAGGGGGCTGGGAGAGACCCAGTTCTTC.